The 15 T cell receptor beta chains below all came from one sample that was sequenced in a study. Via MiXCR, TCRdb re-called the RT-PCR reads, giving one row per CDR3 protein. Of thousands of distinct CDR3 sequences listed, 30% to 40% are singletons. Sequenced input: memory CD4+ T cells from salivary gland. Receptors originate from a female donor with primary Sjogren's syndrome.

This clonotype is medium-sized by share. The J gene is TRBJ2-1, the V gene TRBV6-2 or TRBV6-3, with TRBD1 matching 7 bases. V lost 6 bases, J lost 6 bases, and 14 bases stayed unmatched. Per the germline V gene, CDR1 is MNHEY and CDR2 is SVGEGT. The length of the CDR3 is 16 residues. The DNA for the CDR3 is TGTGCCAGCAGGAGGGACAGCCTAGGGCCGGGCAATGAGCAGTTCTTC. This sequence encodes CASRRDSLGPGNEQFF.

This clonotype was counted at least ten times. The chain carries TRBV5-4 and TRBJ2-1; D could derive from TRBD1 or TRBD2 (6 bases each). V was cut by 4 bases and J by 5 bases, with 16 bases left in between. Per germline, CDR1 SGHNT and CDR2 YYREEE (reference sequence). This CDR3 has 15 amino acids. The CDR3 reads CASSQGGTSHNEQFF. The CDR3 nucleotides read TGTGCCAGCAGCCAAGGAGGGACATCCCACAATGAGCAGTTCTTC.

This sequence joins TRBV7-2 and TRBJ1-5, with D perhaps TRBD1 (5 bases). Germline V lookup: CDR1 SGHTA, CDR2 FQGNSA. CDR3 length: 14 residues. Trimming cost V 6 bases and J 2 bases, with 11 bases left between them. CDR3 in amino acids: CASSPGVGNQPQHF. The CDR3 DNA reads as TGTGCCAGCAGTCCGGGGGTGGGCAATCAGCCCCAGCATTTT. The whole variable domain, filled in from reference TRBV7-2 and TRBJ1-5, reads GAGVSQSPSNKVTEKGKDVELRCDPISGHTALYWYRQSLGQGLEFLIYFQGNSAPDKSGLPSDRFSAERTGGSVSTLTIQRTQQEDSAVYLCASSPGVGNQPQHFGDGTRLSIL.

V gene TRBV4-1 combines with J gene TRBJ2-7; TRBD2 aligns across 8 bases. Germline assignment: CDR1 MGHRA and CDR2 YSYEKL. The CDR3 totals 16 residues. After removal of 2 bases from V and 7 bases from J, the junction contained 13 bases not matched to a gene. CDR3: CASSQLPGLGYNEQYV. Here the CDR3 DNA reads TGCGCCAGCAGCCAACTTCCGGGACTAGGGTACAATGAGCAGTACGTC.

The chain links TRBV9 to TRBJ1-5, with 8 nucleotides matching TRBD1. This CDR3 contains 15 residues. Trimming took 4 bases from V and 2 from J; bases not matched to a gene: 5. Per germline, CDR1 SGDLS and CDR2 YYNGEE. The DNA for the CDR3 is TGTGCCAGCAGCCCAGGGGGCTCGGGCAATCAGCCCCAGCATTTT. Amino acids: CASSPGGSGNQPQHF.

This clonotype was detected a few times. This chain connects TRBV19 to TRBJ2-2; 9 bases map to TRBD1. In germline, CDR1 is LNHDA, CDR2 SQIVND (reference sequence). This CDR3 contains 14 residues. V lost 9 bases, J lost 9 bases, and 11 bases stayed unmatched. CDR3 protein: CASYTGGGRRELFF. The DNA for the CDR3 is TGTGCCAGCTACACAGGGGGCGGTCGGCGGGAGCTGTTTTTT. Using reference TRBV19 and TRBJ2-2 for the parts outside the CDR3, the full variable domain is DGGITQSPKYLFRKEGQNVTLSCEQNLNHDAMYWYRQDPGQGLRLIYYSQIVNDFQKGDIAEGYSVSREKKESFPLTVTSAQKNPTAFYLCASYTGGGRRELFFGEGSRLTVL.

By share, this clonotype counts as medium-sized. This chain connects TRBV20-1 to TRBJ1-1; D may be TRBD1 (5 bases). The V end lost 6 bases, the J end lost 3 bases, and 20 bases lay between the germline ends. This CDR3 has 15 residues. Germline V gene data show CDR1 as DFQATT and CDR2 as SNEGSKA (reference sequence). DNA of the CDR3: TGCAGTGCCTTTATTGGGGCAGGAATGGACACTGAAGCTTTCTTT. Translated, it gives CSAFIGAGMDTEAFF.

This clonotype appeared a few times. The gene calls are TRBV5-1 and TRBJ2-7; 8 nucleotides align to TRBD2. The trim removed 2 bases at V and 5 bases at J, leaving 6 bases unmatched. This CDR3 is built from 14 residues. Looked up from germline, CDR1 is SGHRS and CDR2 is YFSETQ. CDR3 bases: TGCGCCAGCAGCTTAACGACGGGAGGGGACGAGCAGTACTTC. Translated, it gives CASSLTTGGDEQYF.

This clonotype counts as medium-sized. This chain uses TRBV6-5 with TRBJ2-1, with 7 bases identical to TRBD1. CDR3 length: 15 residues. CDR1 is MNHEY, CDR2 SVGAGI, per germline. V lost 1 base to trimming and J lost 5 bases; unmatched junction nucleotides: 5. CDR3 DNA sequence: TGTGCCAGCAGTTACTTCGGGACAGTCCACAATGAGCAGTTCTTC. Its translation: CASSYFGTVHNEQFF.

The chain carries TRBV5-6 and TRBJ2-7; 10 positions agree with TRBD1. Germline CDR1 and CDR2: SGHDT and YYEEEE. V was pared by 4 bases and J by 7 bases, with 8 bases of the junction left unmatched. The CDR3 length is 14 residues. Here the CDR3 reads CASSPRDRGGEQYF. CDR3 sequence (DNA): TGTGCCAGCAGCCCCCGGGACAGGGGCGGGGAGCAGTACTTC.

Judged by abundance, this clonotype is medium-sized. The rearrangement uses TRBV29-1 and TRBJ2-3; D uncertain. The CDR3 is 11 residues long. V was cut by 6 bases and J by 11 bases, with 15 bases left in between. The germline V gene encodes CDR1 SQVTM and CDR2 ANQGSEA. DNA of the CDR3: TGCAGCGTAGGAGCCTCCTTAGGGCAGTATTTT. As protein: CSVGASLGQYF.

The chain recombines TRBV19 with TRBJ1-1, with D possibly matching TRBD1 (5 bases). Germline assignment: CDR1 LNHDA and CDR2 SQIVND (reference sequence). The length of the CDR3 is 12 residues. Trimming took 11 bases from V and 0 from J, leaving 10 bases between them. This CDR3 reads CAPGTVNTEAFF. CDR3 in DNA: TGTGCCCCGGGGACGGTGAACACTGAAGCTTTCTTT.

This clonotype counts as medium-sized. One end of the junction varies from germline; a read error may be responsible. The chain employs TRBV9 and TRBJ2-1; no firm D call. The CDR3 has 15 amino acids. Germline assignment: CDR1 SGDLS and CDR2 YYNGEE. As DNA, the CDR3 is TGTGCCAGCAGCGTAGCCCTATACTCCTCCAATGAGCAGTTCTTC. Translated, it gives CASSVALYSSNEQFF. The entire variable domain, with the rest obtained from reference TRBV9 and TRBJ2-1, is as follows: DSGVTQTPKHLITATGQRVTLRCSPRSGDLSVYWYQQSLDQGLQFLIQYYNGEERAKGNILERFSAQQFPDLHSELNLSSLELGDSALYFCASSVALYSSNEQFFGPGTRLTVL.

V gene TRBV5-4 combines with J gene TRBJ2-3; D not certain. This CDR3 region has 12 residues. The germline gives CDR1 SGHNT, CDR2 YYREEE (reference sequence). Trimming pared 0 bases from V and 4 bases from J, leaving 3 bases between. The CDR3 region has the DNA TGTGCCAGCAGCTTGGTGGCAGATACGCAGTATTTT. Its protein product is CASSLVADTQYF.

In its sample, this clonotype is medium-sized (0.01 to 0.1%). This chain joins TRBV6-1 and TRBJ1-1, with D perhaps matching TRBD1 (5 bases). Germline assignment: CDR1 MNHNS and CDR2 SASEGT. The length of the CDR3 is 14 residues. Trimming took 3 bases from V and 3 from J, leaving 11 bases between them. The CDR3 DNA reads TGTGCCAGCAGTGATGGGCAGGGCTACACTGAAGCTTTCTTT. Translation gives CASSDGQGYTEAFF.